This record concerns one TCR beta chain sequence. Its antigen remains unknown. TCRdb keeps only in-frame clones here, not all; method: immunoSEQ multiplex PCR. The repertoire includes tens of thousands of clones, 85% to 95% of them detected once, and about 0.032% sits in the top ten. This sample is drawn from a study of human thymus T cells. The thymus tissue came from resections taken during corrective heart surgery. Corrective surgery for congenital heart defects was being performed on the healthy Finnish infants who served as donors. The ends lost 3 bases at V and 5 bases at J; junction bases unmatched: 8. The CDR3 has 16 residues. Germline-derived CDR1 and CDR2 are SGDLS and YYNGEE. General observations from the study: Related studies found that unrelated individuals share highly overlapping thymic repertoires.

The sequence derives from a girl less than two years old with a congenital heart defect but otherwise immunologically healthy. The gene calls are TRBV9 and TRBJ2-2; 9 positions match TRBD1. Sequenced: thymus tissue. The CDR3 spells CASSGYRGRDTGELFF. The CDR3 nucleotides read TGTGCCAGCAGCGGATACAGGGGGCGTGATACCGGGGAGCTGTTTTTT.